The rows below give T cell receptor beta chains drawn from one sample of a study of T-cell memory formation after mild COVID-19. TCRdb ran MiXCR on the 5' RACE reads and lists one entry per CDR3 protein. This sample has roughly 35,000 distinct CDR3 sequences, with around 21% found just once. The sample taken for sequencing was PBMCs or a T cell subset sorted from them (not recorded which). Receptors were obtained from an adult who had mild COVID-19 (a few samples of this study predate the infection). Cell type and time point are not known. The conserved cysteine and the conserved F or W are not part of the CDR3 here.

j_call v_call cdr3_aa
TRBJ1-2 TRBV20-1 SARVTQGATDGYT
TRBJ1-2 TRBV24-1 ATSDPTAHYGYT
TRBJ1-2 TRBV5-1 ASSFGMDYGYT
TRBJ2-7 TRBV7-2 ASSLLSEQY
TRBJ1-1 TRBV7-8 ASSLAVQGRNTEAF
TRBJ2-7 TRBV20-1 SARDLRGHEQY
TRBJ2-5 TRBV7-9 ASSFSQETQY
TRBJ2-7 TRBV20-1 SARDHRGPGYEQY
TRBJ2-3 TRBV5-1 ASSLEDTQY
TRBJ1-2 TRBV5-5 ASSYPIGSYGYT
TRBJ1-1 TRBV7-9 ASSDRGRSAGDTEAF
TRBJ2-1 TRBV9 ASSVMSGGTYNEQF
TRBJ1-2 TRBV7-2 ASSFDRIYGYT
TRBJ2-2 TRBV5-1 ASSLAPWSGAKNTGELF
TRBJ2-5 TRBV2 ASTKEYKETQY
TRBJ2-3 TRBV11-2 ASSLRVVSADTQY
TRBJ2-7 TRBV5-1 ASSLVYGPTYEQY
TRBJ2-1 TRBV11-2 ASRQGGNEQF
TRBJ1-2 TRBV27 ASSLASQGAYGYT
TRBJ2-1 TRBV29-1 SVTIFPSVDHPPHEQF
TRBJ2-3 TRBV29-1 SVEDGGRPDTQY
TRBJ2-1 TRBV12-3/TRBV12-4 ASSISGSPYNEQF
TRBJ2-2 TRBV5-1 ASSLSRLANTGELF
TRBJ2-1 TRBV12-3/TRBV12-4 ASSLGGSLQF
TRBJ1-1 TRBV6-5 ASSYSSGTGVAEAF
TRBJ2-3 TRBV5-1 ASSSDWIPDTQY
TRBJ2-1 TRBV7-3 ASSLTSSGGGYEQF
TRBJ2-1 TRBV11-3 ASSFRLAGSNEQF